This TCR beta chain was sequenced in a study of OX40 agonist ivuxolimab in advanced cancers. On the study more broadly: Patients were given ivuxolimab, an antibody that agonizes OX40 (CD134).

General study findings and limits: Low normalized T-cell clonal expansion was also seen in some nonresponders. Among the least clonally expanded were partial responders at 0.1-3.0 mg/kg. CD8+ T cells (on average) carried more expanded clones than CD4+ T cells.

A note on this clone: The antigen remains undetermined.

Data came from immunoSEQ multiplex PCR; TCRdb stores just in-frame clones and leaves some out. The data show 40,000 or so clones, around four fifths seen once. Germline V gene sequence: CDR1 MDHEN, CDR2 SYDVKM. CDR3 size: 12 residues. Trimming took off 6 bases at V and 3 bases at J, with 8 bases between the two ends. This chain connects TRBV28 to TRBJ1-1; D unclear. The receptor's source is an adult with an advanced solid tumor such as melanoma, head and neck, liver or kidney cancer. This specimen consisted of CD4+ or CD8+ T cells sorted from blood, obtained in a trial of the OX40 agonist ivuxolimab. The CDR3 protein is CASRPRDTEAFF. In DNA form, the CDR3 reads TGTGCCAGCAGGCCGCGGGACACTGAAGCTTTCTTT.